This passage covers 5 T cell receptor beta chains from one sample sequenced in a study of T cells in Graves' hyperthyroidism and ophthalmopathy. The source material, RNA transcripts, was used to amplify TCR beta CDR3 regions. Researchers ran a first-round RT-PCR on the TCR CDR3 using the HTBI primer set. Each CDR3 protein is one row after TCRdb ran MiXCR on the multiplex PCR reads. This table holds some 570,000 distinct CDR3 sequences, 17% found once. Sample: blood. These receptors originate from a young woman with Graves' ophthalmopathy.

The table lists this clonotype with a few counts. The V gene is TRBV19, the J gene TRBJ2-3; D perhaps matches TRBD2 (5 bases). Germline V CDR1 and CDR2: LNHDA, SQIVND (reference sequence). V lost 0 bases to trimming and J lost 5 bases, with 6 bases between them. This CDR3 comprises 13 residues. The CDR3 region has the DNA TGTGCCAGTAGTATAGATGAGGGAGATACGCAGTATTTT. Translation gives CASSIDEGDTQYF.

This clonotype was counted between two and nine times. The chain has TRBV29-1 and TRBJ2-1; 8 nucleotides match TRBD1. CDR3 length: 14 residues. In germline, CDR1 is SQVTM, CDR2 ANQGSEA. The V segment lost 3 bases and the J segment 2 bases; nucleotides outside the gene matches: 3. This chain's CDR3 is CSVESGGAYNEQFF. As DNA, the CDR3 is TGCAGCGTTGAGTCAGGGGGCGCCTACAATGAGCAGTTCTTC.

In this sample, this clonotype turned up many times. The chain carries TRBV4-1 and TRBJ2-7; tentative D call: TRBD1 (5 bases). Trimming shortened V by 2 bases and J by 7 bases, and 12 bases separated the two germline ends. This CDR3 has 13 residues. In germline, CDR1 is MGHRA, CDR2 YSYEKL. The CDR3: CASSQIRAREQYF. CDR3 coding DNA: TGCGCCAGCAGCCAAATCAGGGCCCGGGAGCAGTACTTC.

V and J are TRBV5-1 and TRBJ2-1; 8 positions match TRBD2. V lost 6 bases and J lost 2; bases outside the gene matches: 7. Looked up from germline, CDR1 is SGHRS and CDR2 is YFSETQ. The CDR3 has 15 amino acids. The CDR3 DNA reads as TGCGCCAGCAAAAGTAGCGGGGATACCTACAATGAGCAGTTCTTC. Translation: CASKSSGDTYNEQFF.

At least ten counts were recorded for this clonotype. This CDR3 is CASGREGGNSPLHF. The CDR3 DNA sequence: TGTGCCAGCGGACGGGAGGGGGGAAATTCACCCCTCCACTTT. The chain carries TRBV9 and TRBJ1-6, with D tentatively TRBD1 (6 bases). Germline values: CDR1 SGDLS, CDR2 YYNGEE. V was clipped by 7 bases and J by 7 bases, with 15 bases between them. This CDR3 has 14 amino acids. The full variable domain, in which reference TRBV9 and TRBJ1-6 provide the parts outside the CDR3, is DSGVTQTPKHLITATGQRVTLRCSPRSGDLSVYWYQQSLDQGLQFLIQYYNGEERAKGNILERFSAQQFPDLHSELNLSSLELGDSALYFCASGREGGNSPLHFGNGTRLTVT.